The entry below describes one T cell receptor (beta chain). Its antigen is unidentified. PCR amplification relied on 60 Vbeta primers (plus 13 Jbeta primers). Data came from immunoSEQ multiplex PCR; TCRdb stores just in-frame clones and leaves some out. This sample has fewer than 130,000 clones; 55% to 75% occur once, and the top ten carry 3.5% to 4%. The entry originates in a study of cytomegalovirus exposure and HLA in healthy donors. Study at large: The Caucasian-associated ancestry cluster contained about four fifths of the approximately 390 genotyped donors.

This CDR3 spans 14 amino acids. From germline, CDR1 is MGHRA and CDR2 YSYEKL. The ends were cut back, 4 bases at V and 13 bases at J, with 20 bases in the middle. The study, taken as a whole, reports: Indistinguishable V segments such as TRBV6-2 and TRBV6-3 were excluded. The authors listed approximately 160 TCR beta chains as cytomegalovirus-associated.

Sequencing was done on a sample of PBMCs. The chain carries TRBV4-1 and TRBJ2-1; D possibly corresponds to TRBD1 (6 bases). The receptor was derived from a young man in good health and CMV-seropositive. CDR3 bases: TGCGCCAGCAGCCCCCTAGGGGGTGCGGAGAGCCAGTTCTTC. It is translated as CASSPLGGAESQFF.